This T cell receptor (beta chain) was retrieved from a study of patients and donors after allogeneic stem cell transplantation. Trimming removed 3 bases at V and 1 base at J, with 4 bases between. Germline V lookup: CDR1 DFQATT, CDR2 SNEGSKA (reference sequence). The CDR3 loop spans 12 amino acids. TCRdb called the RT-PCR reads again in MiXCR, with one record for every CDR3 protein. The repertoire holds 190,000 or so distinct CDR3 sequences, with around 41% as singletons. The receptor was derived from a human donor who was either an allogeneic HSCT recipient or a stem cell or donor lymphocyte infusion donor (not recorded which). It is not recorded whose cells these are; they may come from a transplant donor. The sequenced sample consisted of blood, either unsorted or a sorted T cell fraction (not recorded which). The chain carries TRBV20-1 and TRBJ1-5; D is undetermined. The CDR3 protein is CSARGSNQPQHF. The CDR3 DNA reads TGCAGTGCTAGGGGGAGCAATCAGCCCCAGCATTTT.